These 30 T cell receptor beta chains were all obtained from the same sample, sequenced in a study of blood T cell repertoires in COVID-19 (dated by TCRdb to 2019 to 2021). The library was produced with the immunoSEQ multiplex PCR assay. TCRdb stores this immuneACCESS table with in-frame sequences only. Part of the clones is absent; in the studies checked, under half of the shortfall reflects unresolved V genes, and no reason is known for the rest. Recorded for this sample are more than 250,000 clones; 85% to 90% of them occurred a single time. The ten largest clones add up to roughly 6.3% of the sample. Sequencing was carried out using peripheral blood. These receptors were taken from a woman aged 50 to 60 with COVID-19, enrolled during active disease.

Notes on this clone: Other nucleotide sequences in the sample specify the same CDR3. The genes are TRBV5-1 and TRBJ2-1; possible D gene TRBD1, 6 bases. The V gene's germline CDR1 is SGHRS and CDR2 YFSETQ. Trimming stripped 2 bases from V and 0 bases from J, with 9 bases between. The CDR3 runs to 15 residues. CDR3 DNA sequence: TGCGCCAGCAGCTTTACGGACAGCTCCTACAATGAGCAGTTCTTC. Translation gives CASSFTDSSYNEQFF.

V and J are TRBV11-3 and TRBJ1-4, with 7 bases lining up with TRBD1. The V gene's germline CDR1 is SGHNT and CDR2 YENEEA. The CDR3 extends over 13 amino acids. The V gene end was trimmed by 5 bases and the J gene end by 7 bases; junction bases not matched to a gene: 4. As DNA, the CDR3 is TGTGCCAGCAGCCCGGGACAGAGTGAAAAACTGTTTTTT. Its protein product is CASSPGQSEKLFF. The full variable domain, completed using reference TRBV11-3 and TRBJ1-4, is EAGVVQSPRYKIIEKKQPVAFWCNPISGHNTLYWYLQNLGQGPELLIRYENEEAVDDSQLPKDRFSAERLKGVDSTLKIQPAELGDSAVYLCASSPGQSEKLFFGSGTQLSVL.

This clone was seen only a few times. The chain is built from TRBV6-6 and TRBJ2-7, with a tentative D call TRBD2 (6 bases). The V gene lost 5 bases and the J gene lost 6 bases, with 23 bases spanning the gap. CDR1 is MNHNY and CDR2 is SVGAGI in the germline V gene (reference sequence). The CDR3 is 16 residues long. DNA of the CDR3: TGTGCCAGCAGTCCTACCCTCCGACCGGGGGACCTCGAGCAGTACTTC. This translates into CASSPTLRPGDLEQYF.

The rearrangement links TRBV6-2 or TRBV6-3 to TRBJ1-5; 7 positions match TRBD1. V lost 5 bases to trimming and J lost 3 bases; unmatched junction nucleotides: 4. Germline CDR1 reads MNHEY; CDR2 reads SVGEGT. The CDR3 has 14 residues. In DNA, the CDR3 is TGTGCCAGCAGTCTACAGGGGCCCAATCAGCCCCAGCATTTT. Amino acid sequence: CASSLQGPNQPQHF.

V and J are TRBV19 and TRBJ2-1; maybe TRBD2 (6 bases). This CDR3 contains 13 residues. V lost 3 bases, J lost 6 bases, and 9 bases lay in between. The germline gives CDR1 LNHDA, CDR2 SQIVND (reference sequence). Written as DNA, the CDR3 is TGTGCCAGTAGTATGCTAGCGAGCAATGAGCAGTTCTTC. Protein product: CASSMLASNEQFF.

This chain links TRBV6-5 with TRBJ1-2; possible D gene TRBD1, 5 bases. This CDR3 comprises 15 residues. CDR1 and CDR2 from the germline V gene are MNHEY and SVGAGI. Between the trimmed V and J ends, which lost 0 bases and 3 bases, there was a span of 11 bases. CDR3 loop: CASSYSFSGDYGYTF. The CDR3 bases are TGTGCCAGCAGTTACTCATTCTCGGGGGACTATGGCTACACCTTC.

The chain employs TRBV4-1 and TRBJ2-1; a weak D match, TRBD2 (5 bases). The germline V and J ends were trimmed by 4 bases and 7 bases, with 20 bases remaining between them. The V gene's germline CDR1 is MGHRA and CDR2 YSYEKL. The CDR3 sequence is 16 residues long. The CDR3 sequence: CASSPAGGRARNEQFF. The CDR3 DNA sequence: TGCGCCAGCAGCCCCGCGGGTGGGCGCGCGAGGAATGAGCAGTTCTTC.

The rearrangement joins TRBV6-6 to TRBJ1-2; 7 bases map to TRBD1. V lost 5 bases to trimming and J lost 2 bases; unmatched junction nucleotides: 20. The germline CDR1 and CDR2 sequences are MNHNY and SVGAGI (reference sequence). CDR3 size: 19 residues. CDR3 in amino acids: CASSRPGTAKSKINYGYTF. CDR3 sequence (DNA): TGTGCCAGCAGTCGTCCGGGGACAGCAAAATCCAAAATCAACTATGGCTACACCTTC.

This clone was observed a few times. The chain links TRBV6-5 to TRBJ1-6, with D perhaps matching TRBD1 (6 bases). CDR3 length: 13 residues. The V end lost 7 bases, the J end lost 9 bases, and 13 bases lay between the germline ends. Germline-derived CDR1 and CDR2 are MNHEY and SVGAGI. CDR3 nucleotide sequence: TGTGCCAGCACCACAGGGTTCGGTTCACCCCTCCACTTT. This encodes CASTTGFGSPLHF.

The chain couples TRBV25-1 to TRBJ2-3; D uncertain. The V gene lost 0 bases and the J gene lost 4 bases, with 11 bases spanning the gap. This CDR3 is built from 15 residues. The germline gives CDR1 MGHDK, CDR2 SYGVNS. In DNA form, the CDR3 reads TGTGCCAGCAGTGAATATACGGGTCCCGCAGATACGCAGTATTTT. Its translation: CASSEYTGPADTQYF.

The V call is TRBV10-3, the J call TRBJ2-3; D perhaps matches TRBD1 (6 bases). This CDR3 region has 13 residues. Germline assignment: CDR1 ENHRY and CDR2 SYGVKD. The V end was cut by 10 bases, the J end by 3 bases, with 14 bases between. This chain's CDR3 is CATKNRETDTQYF. CDR3 coding DNA: TGTGCCACCAAAAACAGGGAGACAGATACGCAGTATTTT.

This chain uses TRBV2 with TRBJ1-5; tentative D call: TRBD1 (5 bases). The CDR3 has 17 amino acids. The V gene's germline CDR1 is SNHLY and CDR2 FYNNEI. Deletions cut 4 bases from V and 0 bases from J, with 16 bases between. CDR3 protein: CASSGRGTANSNQPQHF. Here the CDR3 DNA reads TGTGCCAGCAGTGGGAGGGGAACGGCCAATAGCAATCAGCCCCAGCATTTT. Together with reference TRBV2 and TRBJ1-5, the CDR3 gives the full variable domain: EPEVTQTPSHQVTQMGQEVILRCVPISNHLYFYWYRQILGQKVEFLVSFYNNEISEKSEIFDDQFSVERPDGSNFTLKIRSTKLEDSAMYFCASSGRGTANSNQPQHFGDGTRLSIL.

This sequence joins TRBV5-5 and TRBJ2-5; possibly TRBD2 for D (7 bases). The V and J ends lost 4 bases and 4 bases respectively, with 20 bases between them. From germline, CDR1 is SGHKS and CDR2 YYEKEE (reference sequence). This CDR3 has 16 amino acids. The CDR3 spells CASSPLGGGRGETQYF. The CDR3 DNA sequence: TGTGCCAGCAGCCCCCTTGGGGGCGGGAGAGGAGAGACCCAGTACTTC.

V gene TRBV15 combines with J gene TRBJ1-5, with TRBD1 as a possible D gene (5 bases). Germline V gives CDR1 LNHNV, CDR2 YYDKDF (reference sequence). Trimming stripped 0 bases from V and 4 bases from J, with 7 bases between. CDR3 length equals 14 residues. The CDR3 DNA reads TGTGCCACCAGCAGAGATGGGGGGAATCAGCCCCAGCATTTT. It translates to CATSRDGGNQPQHF.

The CDR3 spells CASSVGQGVGGYTF. The CDR3 region has the DNA TGTGCCAGCAGCGTAGGACAGGGGGTAGGTGGCTACACCTTC. The chain recombines TRBV9 with TRBJ1-2, with 9 bases fitting TRBD1. This CDR3 is built from 14 residues. V lost 0 bases, J lost 7 bases, and 4 bases stayed unmatched. The V gene's germline CDR1 is SGDLS and CDR2 YYNGEE.

The V gene is TRBV6-5, the J gene TRBJ2-7; 14 positions match TRBD2. CDR3 length equals 14 residues. J gave up 2 bases and V 10 bases, and 4 bases lay outside the gene matches. The germline V gene has CDR1 MNHEY and CDR2 SVGAGI. This chain's CDR3 is CATMGLAGAYEQYF. In nucleotides, the CDR3 is TGTGCCACCATGGGACTAGCGGGAGCCTACGAGCAGTACTTC.

This chain connects TRBV2 to TRBJ2-1, with 9 bases fitting TRBD1. CDR3 size: 15 residues. Germline values: CDR1 SNHLY, CDR2 FYNNEI. Unmatched junction bases numbered 7, after V lost 6 bases and J lost 4 bases. DNA for the CDR3: TGTGCCAGCAGCGAAACAGGGGGCTCTTACAATGAGCAGTTCTTC. Its protein product is CASSETGGSYNEQFF.

The chain carries TRBV6-5 and TRBJ1-2, with TRBD1 as a possible D gene (6 bases). CDR1 and CDR2 from the germline V gene are MNHEY and SVGAGI. The CDR3 has 14 amino acids. Trimming pared 4 bases from V and 4 bases from J, leaving 13 bases between. CDR3 residues: CASSSYRDTYGYTF. The CDR3, as DNA: TGTGCCAGCAGTTCCTACAGGGATACCTATGGCTACACCTTC.

A single count supports this clone. The gene calls are TRBV27 and TRBJ1-5, with 7 bases identical to TRBD1. This CDR3 contains 16 residues. The V segment lost 1 base and the J segment 2 bases; nucleotides outside the gene matches: 5. Germline-derived CDR1 and CDR2 are MNHEY and SMNVEV (reference sequence). The CDR3: CASSLYPGGGNQPQHF. The CDR3 coding sequence is TGTGCCAGCAGTTTATACCCAGGGGGTGGCAATCAGCCCCAGCATTTT.

This clone is a singleton in its sample. The chain carries TRBV7-8 and TRBJ1-1; D unresolved. Germline loops: CDR1 SGHVS, CDR2 FQNEAQ. The CDR3 has 14 residues. Deletions cut 2 bases from V and 4 bases from J, with 11 bases between. The CDR3: CASSLRIAGTEAFF. CDR3 nucleotide sequence: TGTGCCAGCAGCTTACGTATTGCGGGCACTGAAGCTTTCTTT.

The rearrangement joins TRBV3-1 (or the pseudogene TRBV3-2) to TRBJ1-1; 8 bases match TRBD1. The V and J ends lost 3 bases and 11 bases, in that order; junction bases with no gene match: 5. The CDR3 loop spans 12 amino acids. Per the germline V gene, CDR1 is LGHDT and CDR2 is YNNKEL (reference sequence). The CDR3: CASSHDTGGAFF. Here the CDR3 DNA reads TGTGCCAGCAGCCACGATACAGGGGGGGCTTTCTTT.

The CDR3 DNA reads as TGTGCCAGCAGTTATTTCGCTAGCGGCCTCTACGAGCAGTACTTC. Protein product: CASSYFASGLYEQYF. The chain recombines TRBV28 with TRBJ2-7; 7 bases line up with TRBD2. V lost 4 bases and J lost 3; bases outside the gene matches: 9. CDR3 size: 15 residues. Germline V gene lookup returns CDR1 MDHEN and CDR2 SYDVKM.

This sequence joins TRBV30 and TRBJ2-7; D is ambiguous. Germline CDR1 GTSNPN, CDR2 SVGIG (reference sequence). The CDR3 runs 11 residues. V gave up 1 base and J gave up 3 bases, with 4 bases separating them. The CDR3 reads CAWSANYEQYF. As DNA, the CDR3 is TGTGCCTGGAGTGCAAACTACGAGCAGTACTTC. The whole variable domain, remainder taken from reference TRBV30 and TRBJ2-7, is SQTIHQWPATLVQPVGSPLSLECTVEGTSNPNLYWYRQAAGRGLQLLFYSVGIGQISSEVPQNLSASRPQDRQFILSSKKLLLSDSGFYLCAWSANYEQYFGPGTRLTVT.

The rearrangement links TRBV5-6 to TRBJ2-2; D remains unclear. Trimming took off 0 bases at V and 4 bases at J, with 7 bases between the two ends. The CDR3 extends over 14 amino acids. Per the germline V gene, CDR1 is SGHDT and CDR2 is YYEEEE. CDR3: CASSLALSTGELFF. The CDR3 bases are TGTGCCAGCAGCTTGGCACTATCCACCGGGGAGCTGTTTTTT.

The chain links TRBV6-6 to TRBJ2-3, with D possibly TRBD1 on 5 matching bases. CDR1 and CDR2 from the germline V gene are MNHNY and SVGAGI (reference sequence). The V and J ends lost 6 bases and 4 bases respectively, with 23 bases between them. The CDR3 loop spans 17 amino acids. The CDR3 reads CASSRDTRALGADTQYF. For the CDR3, the DNA is TGTGCCAGCAGCCGAGATACCAGGGCCTTAGGGGCAGATACGCAGTATTTT.

The chain carries TRBV11-3 and TRBJ2-1; the D is unclear. The ends were cut back, 1 base at V and 2 bases at J, with 12 bases in the middle. CDR1 and CDR2 (germline): SGHNT, YENEEA. The CDR3 consists of 16 residues. The CDR3 DNA is TGTGCCAGCAGCTTAGCAACGACTGCCCCCTACAATGAGCAGTTCTTC. It yields the protein CASSLATTAPYNEQFF.

The chain joins TRBV7-8 to TRBJ2-5, with a tentative D call TRBD1 (5 bases). The CDR3 runs to 13 residues. With 2 bases removed from V and 4 bases from J, the gap between germline ends came to 8 bases. CDR1 and CDR2 (germline): SGHVS, FQNEAQ. The CDR3 protein is CASSLSRVETQYF. The CDR3, as DNA: TGTGCCAGCAGCTTATCCAGGGTAGAGACCCAGTACTTC.

V usage is TRBV30 and J usage is TRBJ2-5, with 8 bases aligning to TRBD2. The CDR3 extends over 15 amino acids. V was clipped by 0 bases and J by 4 bases; unmatched bases: 7. Germline CDR1 GTSNPN, CDR2 SVGIG (reference sequence). The chain's CDR3 is CAWSVPAGVAETQYF. The CDR3, as DNA: TGTGCCTGGAGTGTACCAGCGGGAGTGGCAGAGACCCAGTACTTC.

This chain connects TRBV5-6 to TRBJ1-2, with 11 bases aligning to TRBD1. The V gene's germline CDR1 is SGHDT and CDR2 YYEEEE. Germline trimming cut 4 bases from V and 7 bases from J; bases unmatched to any gene: 9. This CDR3 spans 15 amino acids. The CDR3 here is CASSARGQGVVGYTF. The CDR3 nucleotides read TGTGCCAGCAGCGCCCGGGGACAGGGGGTTGTTGGCTACACCTTC.

The gene calls are TRBV30 and TRBJ2-3, with D hard to call. The CDR3 contains 11 residues. The V and J ends lost 2 bases and 4 bases respectively, with 4 bases between them. The germline V gene encodes CDR1 GTSNPN and CDR2 SVGIG (reference sequence). The CDR3 loop reads CAWSSADTQYF. CDR3 in DNA: TGTGCCTGGAGTAGCGCAGATACGCAGTATTTT.